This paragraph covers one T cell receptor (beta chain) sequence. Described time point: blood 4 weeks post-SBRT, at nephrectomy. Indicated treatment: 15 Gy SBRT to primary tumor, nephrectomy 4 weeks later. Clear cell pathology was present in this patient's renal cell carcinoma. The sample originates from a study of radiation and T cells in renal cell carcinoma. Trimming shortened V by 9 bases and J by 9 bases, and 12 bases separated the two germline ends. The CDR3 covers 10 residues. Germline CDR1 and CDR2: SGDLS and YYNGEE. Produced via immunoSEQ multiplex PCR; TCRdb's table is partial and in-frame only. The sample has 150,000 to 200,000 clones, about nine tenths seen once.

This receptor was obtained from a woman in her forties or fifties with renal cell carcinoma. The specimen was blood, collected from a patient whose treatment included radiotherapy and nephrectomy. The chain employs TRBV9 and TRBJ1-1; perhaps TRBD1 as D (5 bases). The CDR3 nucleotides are TGTGCCAAGAGGGGCATCAAAGCTTTCTTT. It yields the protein CAKRGIKAFF. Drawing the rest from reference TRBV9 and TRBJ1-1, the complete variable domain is DSGVTQTPKHLITATGQRVTLRCSPRSGDLSVYWYQQSLDQGLQFLIQYYNGEERAKGNILERFSAQQFPDLHSELNLSSLELGDSALYFCAKRGIKAFFGQGTRLTVV.